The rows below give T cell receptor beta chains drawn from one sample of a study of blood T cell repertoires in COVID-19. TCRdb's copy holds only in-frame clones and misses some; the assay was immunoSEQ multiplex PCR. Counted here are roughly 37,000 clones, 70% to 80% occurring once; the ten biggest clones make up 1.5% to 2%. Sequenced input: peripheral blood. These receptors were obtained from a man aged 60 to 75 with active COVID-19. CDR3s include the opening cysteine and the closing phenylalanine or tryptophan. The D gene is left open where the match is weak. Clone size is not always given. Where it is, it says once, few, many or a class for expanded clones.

TGCGCCAGCAGCCAACGGGGTCCAGCAGAGATGGCAGATACGCAGTATTTT	CASSQRGPAEMADTQYF	-	-	TRBV4-1	TRBJ2-3
TGTGCCAGCAGCGATAGCAGGGGAATATACACCTTC	CASSDSRGIYTF	-	-	TRBV9	TRBJ1-2
TGTGCCAGCAGTGCCAGGGGAGCTGGGGCCAACGTCCTGACTTTC	CASSARGAGANVLTF	-	-	TRBV7-3	TRBJ2-6
TGCGCCAGCAGCTTGGTTGGCGGTGAAGCTTTCTTT	CASSLVGGEAFF	-	few	TRBV5-1	TRBJ1-1
TGTGCCAGCAGCTTGACAGGACATCGCTCTGGGGCCAACGTCCTGACTTTC	CASSLTGHRSGANVLTF	-	-	TRBV5-8	TRBJ2-6
TGTGCCTGGAGTGTACCCCCCCTAGGGCAGTACTTC	CAWSVPPLGQYF	-	-	TRBV30	TRBJ2-7
TGTGCCAGCAGCCCGACTAGCGGATCCTACGAGCAGTACTTC	CASSPTSGSYEQYF	TRBD2	-	TRBV28	TRBJ2-7
TGTGCCAGTAGTTCACGGACTAGCGGGGGGGCCCAGGCTACGCAGTATTTT	CASSSRTSGGAQATQYF	TRBD2	-	TRBV19	TRBJ2-3
TGTGCCAGCAGCTTTATTTCCGTAACTGAAGCTTTCTTT	CASSFISVTEAFF	-	-	TRBV5-6	TRBJ1-1
TGCGCCAGCAGCCCCACCCCCCCAGGGAACGGCTACACCTTC	CASSPTPPGNGYTF	-	once	TRBV4-3	TRBJ1-2
TGTGCCAGCAGTAAACCTCTAGTGGGAGAAGGGACCCAGTACTTC	CASSKPLVGEGTQYF	-	-	TRBV28	TRBJ2-5
TGCAGCGTTGGGAGGGGGCCGGCAGATACGCAGTATTTT	CSVGRGPADTQYF	-	-	TRBV29-1	TRBJ2-3
TGTGCCATCTTTCTTGGGGGGGACTCCTACGAGCAGTACTTC	CAIFLGGDSYEQYF	TRBD2	-	TRBV10-3	TRBJ2-7
TGTGCCAGTAGGGACGGACAGGGGAGATATCAGCCCCAGCATTTT	CASRDGQGRYQPQHF	TRBD1	-	TRBV19	TRBJ1-5
TGTGCCAGCAGTCCACAGGGTAGCACAGATACGCAGTATTTT	CASSPQGSTDTQYF	-	few	TRBV6-4	TRBJ2-3
TGTGCCAGCAGCAAAGTTAGTGAGGTGTTCTTATACGAGCAGTACTTC	CASSKVSEVFLYEQYF	-	once	TRBV21-1	TRBJ2-7
TGCGCCAGCAGCCAAGATCGCTCTCAACATTACGAGCAGTACTTC	CASSQDRSQHYEQYF	-	-	TRBV4-1	TRBJ2-7
TGTGCCATCAGTGGACTTAGCGGGTCAAGCTCCTACAATGAGCAGTTCTTC	CAISGLSGSSSYNEQFF	TRBD2	-	TRBV10-3	TRBJ2-1
TGTGCCAGCAGCCCCGAGGGCCATCGCCAGTACGAAAAGCTCTTC	CASSPEGHRQYEKLF	-	-	TRBV7-2	TRBJ2-1
TGTGCCAGCAGTCCGGGCCCTAGCGGGGGGGAGACCCAGTACTTC	CASSPGPSGGETQYF	TRBD2	once	TRBV6-5	TRBJ2-5
TGTGCCAGCCGTCGGACAGGAGATAGCAATCAGCCCCAGCATTTT	CASRRTGDSNQPQHF	TRBD1	-	TRBV2	TRBJ1-5
TGTGCCAGCAGCCTAGGGACTTCCCAAGAGACCCAGTACTTC	CASSLGTSQETQYF	-	-	TRBV3-1/TRBV3-2	TRBJ2-5
TGTGCCAGCAGCTTAAGACTAGCGGTGACCGGGGAGCTGTTTTTT	CASSLRLAVTGELFF	TRBD2	-	TRBV7-2	TRBJ2-2
TGTGCCAGCAGCAATGGGGCAGGGGCCGGAAGCAATCAGCCCCAGCATTTT	CASSNGAGAGSNQPQHF	-	few	TRBV28	TRBJ1-5
TGTGCCAGCAGCTTGGCGGATGTCGGCTACACCTTC	CASSLADVGYTF	-	once	TRBV11-2	TRBJ1-2
TGTGCCACCAGTGGCACCGGGACAGGCTACAATGAGCAGTTCTTC	CATSGTGTGYNEQFF	TRBD1	-	TRBV24-1	TRBJ2-1
TGTGCCAGCACCGTTACGGGGGGCCGATTTTACAATGAGCAGTTCTTC	CASTVTGGRFYNEQFF	-	-	TRBV7-2	TRBJ2-1
TGTGCCAGCAGTTTGGGGGGAGGGCAGGGCTATGGCTACACCTTC	CASSLGGGQGYGYTF	-	once	TRBV28	TRBJ1-2
TGTGCCATCAGTGAGTTGATCGGCCGGGGGGATGAAGCTTTCTTT	CAISELIGRGDEAFF	-	-	TRBV10-3	TRBJ1-1
TGCGCCAGCAGCTTGACAGCGGCGAGCTCCTACAATGAGCAGTTCTTC	CASSLTAASSYNEQFF	-	-	TRBV5-1	TRBJ2-1
TGTGCCAGCAGCTTAGTTAGTAACGTAAACTATGGCTACACCTTC	CASSLVSNVNYGYTF	-	-	TRBV7-9	TRBJ1-2
TGTGCCAGCAGTCGATACAGACTAGCGGGAGGTCGGGGGAACAAAGCGGATACGCAGTATTTT	CASSRYRLAGGRGNKADTQYF	TRBD2	-	TRBV27	TRBJ2-3
TGTGCCACCAGCAGAGGGCCCACAGGGATCAATGAGCAGTTCTTC	CATSRGPTGINEQFF	-	once	TRBV15	TRBJ2-1
TGTGCCAGCAGCCGAAATCAGGGGTTGTCCACAGATACGCAGTATTTT	CASSRNQGLSTDTQYF	-	-	TRBV11-2	TRBJ2-3
TGCGCCAGCATCGCGACAGGGAAGTCCCCGGGGGGCTACACCTTC	CASIATGKSPGGYTF	TRBD1	-	TRBV4-1	TRBJ1-2
TGTGCAAGTCGCTCGCGGGGGGGCGCGAACACTGAAGCTTTCTTT	CASRSRGGANTEAFF	-	-	TRBV12-2	TRBJ1-1
TGTGCCAGCAGCGTAGATGGGGGCATGAGTGAAAAACTGTTTTTT	CASSVDGGMSEKLFF	-	-	TRBV9	TRBJ1-4
TGTGCCAGCAGCCAAGGTCGGGGTCGTAACACCGGGGAGCTGTTTTTT	CASSQGRGRNTGELFF	-	-	TRBV3-1/TRBV3-2	TRBJ2-2